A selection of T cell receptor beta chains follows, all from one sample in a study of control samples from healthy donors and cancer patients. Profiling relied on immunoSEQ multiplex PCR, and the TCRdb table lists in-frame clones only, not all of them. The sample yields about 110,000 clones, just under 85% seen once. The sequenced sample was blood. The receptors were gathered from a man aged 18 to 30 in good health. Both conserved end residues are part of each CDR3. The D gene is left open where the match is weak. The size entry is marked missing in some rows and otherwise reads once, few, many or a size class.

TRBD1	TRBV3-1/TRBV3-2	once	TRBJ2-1	TGTGCCAGCAGCTTAACAGGGGTCCTCTACAATGAGCAGTTCTTC	CASSLTGVLYNEQFF
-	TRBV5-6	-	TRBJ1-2	TGTGCCAGCAGCGGGGGCTCCTATGGCTACACCTTC	CASSGGSYGYTF
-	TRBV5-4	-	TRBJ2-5	TGTGCCAGCAGCTTGTTAGTGGGAGGGGGGGCCGTGGAGACCCAGTACTTC	CASSLLVGGGAVETQYF
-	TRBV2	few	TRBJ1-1	TGTGCCAGCGCAGACTTTAACACTGAAGCTTTCTTT	CASADFNTEAFF
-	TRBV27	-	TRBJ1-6	TGTGCCAGCAGTCCCCGTGTAGTTCAAACCCAATATTCACCCCTCCACTTT	CASSPRVVQTQYSPLHF
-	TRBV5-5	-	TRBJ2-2	TGTGCCAGCAGCCGCGGGACTCGGGGCGGGGAGCTGTTTTTT	CASSRGTRGGELFF
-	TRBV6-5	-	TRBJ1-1	TGTGCCAGCACGAGGGGATGGGACACTGAAGCTTTCTTT	CASTRGWDTEAFF
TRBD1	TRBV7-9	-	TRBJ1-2	TGTGCCAGCAGCATAGACTGGGACAGCAATGGCTACACCTTC	CASSIDWDSNGYTF
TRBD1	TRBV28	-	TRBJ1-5	TGTGCCAGCAGACCGGGGACAGGGGGCAATCAGCCCCAGCATTTT	CASRPGTGGNQPQHF
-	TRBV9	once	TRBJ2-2	TGTGCCAGCAGGGCAAGGGGTTCGGGCACCGGGGAGCTGTTTTTT	CASRARGSGTGELFF
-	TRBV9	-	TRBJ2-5	TGTGCCAGCAGCGGATTGGAGACCCAGTACTTC	CASSGLETQYF
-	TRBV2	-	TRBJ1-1	TGTGCCAGCAGGGAAGGTGGGGTTAAAGCTTTCTTT	CASREGGVKAFF
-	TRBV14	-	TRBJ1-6	TGTGCCAGCAGCGTTACATTTGGCTCCTATAATTCACCCCTCCACTTT	CASSVTFGSYNSPLHF
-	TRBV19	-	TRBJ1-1	TGTGCCAGTAGTTTTTTTGCCCAGGGGCGGACTGAAGCTTTCTTT	CASSFFAQGRTEAFF
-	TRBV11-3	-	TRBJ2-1	TGTGCCAGCAGCTTGAGGCAGGGGGGTTATGAGCAGTTCTTC	CASSLRQGGYEQFF
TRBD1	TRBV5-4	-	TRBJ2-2	TGTGCCAGCAGCCTATCCCCGGGACAGGGCCCCGGGGAGCTGTTTTTT	CASSLSPGQGPGELFF
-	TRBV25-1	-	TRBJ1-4	TGTGCCAGCAACCGGGACGGATCAAATGAAAAACTGTTTTTT	CASNRDGSNEKLFF
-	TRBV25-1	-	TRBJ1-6	TGTGCCAGCAGTGAAAGGGGTTCTAGCTCCTATAATTCACCCCTCCACTTT	CASSERGSSSYNSPLHF
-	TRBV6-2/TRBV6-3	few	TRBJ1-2	TGTGCCAGCAGTTACCCGGGACGGTCGGGTGGCTATGGCTACACCTTC	CASSYPGRSGGYGYTF
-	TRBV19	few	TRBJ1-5	TGTGCCAGTAGGGCAGGGATTGGTCAGCCCCAGCATTTT	CASRAGIGQPQHF
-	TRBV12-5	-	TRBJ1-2	TGTGCTAGTGCCAAGGGGGGCCACTATGGCTACACCTTC	CASAKGGHYGYTF
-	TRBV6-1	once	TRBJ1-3	TGTGCCAGCAGTGAATTTTCAGGTGGCACCATATATTTT	CASSEFSGGTIYF
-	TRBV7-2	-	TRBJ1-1	TGTGCCAGCAGCTTTGCCCCGGGAATGAACACTGAAGCTTTCTTT	CASSFAPGMNTEAFF